A single sample gave rise to the 8 T cell receptor beta chains below, sequenced in a study of T cells in Graves' hyperthyroidism and ophthalmopathy. Amplification yielded TCR beta CDR3 regions, with RNA transcripts as the source. In the first-round RT-PCR of the TCR CDR3, the HTBI primer set was used. TCRdb itself ran the multiplex PCR reads through MiXCR, one entry per CDR3 protein. The sample lists some 370,000 distinct CDR3 sequences, more than 12% occurring once. Material for sequencing was blood. The receptors were gathered from a middle-aged man with Graves' ophthalmopathy.

Here the CDR3 reads CASRLQGSEQYF. In DNA, the CDR3 is TGTGCCAGCCGACTTCAGGGGTCCGAGCAGTACTTC. The genes are TRBV28 and TRBJ2-7; D perhaps matches TRBD1 (6 bases). Germline loops: CDR1 MDHEN, CDR2 SYDVKM. CDR3 length: 12 residues. The ends were cut back, 8 bases at V and 6 bases at J, with 14 bases in the middle.

The sample holds many counts of this clonotype. The rearrangement links TRBV28 to TRBJ2-6, with TRBD1 as a possible D gene (6 bases). This CDR3 has 15 amino acids. In germline, CDR1 is MDHEN, CDR2 SYDVKM. V lost 1 base, J lost 2 bases, and 6 bases lay in between. Here the CDR3 reads CASSLSGAGANVLTF. The CDR3 coding sequence is TGTGCCAGCAGTTTATCAGGGGCTGGGGCCAACGTCCTGACTTTC.

In this sample, this clonotype turned up many times. V is TRBV4-1 and J is TRBJ1-4; 7 bases are shared with TRBD1. This CDR3 has 19 residues. J gave up 5 bases and V 0 bases, and 15 bases lay outside the gene matches. The V gene's germline CDR1 is MGHRA and CDR2 YSYEKL. As DNA, the CDR3 is TGCGCCAGCAGCCAAGAAGGTCGGAGGGGGCGGAGGCAGAATGAAAAACTGTTTTTT. This sequence encodes CASSQEGRRGRRQNEKLFF.

This clonotype was recorded many times. The genes are TRBV11-2 and TRBJ2-4, with no clear D. CDR1 SGHAT and CDR2 FQNNGV come from the germline V gene. CDR3 length: 15 residues. V was trimmed by 8 bases and J by 4 bases, leaving 18 bases between them. For the CDR3, the DNA is TGTGCCAGCCGCCCAGACGGCCTAATTAAAAACATTCAGTACTTC. It yields the protein CASRPDGLIKNIQYF.

The chain links TRBV7-3 to TRBJ2-1; TRBD1 is a possible D gene (6 bases). The CDR3 length is 12 residues. V lost 4 bases to trimming and J lost 10 bases, with 11 bases between them. Germline V lookup: CDR1 SGHTA, CDR2 FQGTGA. CDR3: CASSSGQNEQFF. CDR3 coding DNA: TGTGCCAGCAGCTCCGGACAGAACGAGCAGTTCTTC.

There are many counts of this clonotype. The genes are TRBV6-1 and TRBJ2-3; D gene uncertain. This CDR3 spans 15 amino acids. From germline, CDR1 is MNHNS and CDR2 SASEGT. With 6 bases removed from V and 0 bases from J, the gap between germline ends came to 13 bases. In nucleotides, the CDR3 is TGTGCCAGCAGGGTGCAGGAACATAGCACAGATACGCAGTATTTT. Protein sequence: CASRVQEHSTDTQYF.

This clonotype was observed at least ten times. The J gene is TRBJ2-7, the V gene TRBV24-1, with TRBD2 as a possible D gene (5 bases). The CDR3 totals 15 residues. The ends were cut back, 3 bases at V and 2 bases at J, with 13 bases in the middle. From germline, CDR1 is KGHDR and CDR2 SFDVKD. CDR3 in amino acids: CATSDTTSYAYEQYF. The CDR3 DNA reads TGTGCCACCAGTGATACAACTAGTTATGCCTACGAGCAGTACTTC.

This clonotype appeared a few times. This CDR3 reads CASSQIRGANVLTF. The CDR3 DNA reads as TGTGCCAGCAGCCAAATCCGGGGGGCCAACGTCCTGACTTTC. The chain couples TRBV3-1 to TRBJ2-6; D uncertain. V was trimmed by 2 bases and J by 4 bases, leaving 6 bases between them. CDR3 size: 14 residues. Per germline, CDR1 LGHDT and CDR2 YNNKEL (reference sequence). Looking up the rest from reference TRBV3-1 and TRBJ2-6 gives the full variable domain: DTAVSQTPKYLVTQMGNDKSIKCEQNLGHDTMYWYKQDSKKFLKIMFSYNNKELIINETVPNRFSPKSPDKAHLNLHINSLELGDSAVYFCASSQIRGANVLTFGAGSRLTVL.